This TCR beta chain emerged from a study of beta chain features in type 1 diabetes. General study results and limits: All four CD4+ subsets of Type 1 diabetes patients contained TCRB CDR3s that were moderately but significantly shorter.

The CDR3 length is 11 residues. CDR1 is DFQATT, CDR2 SNEGSKA, per germline (reference sequence). The V end lost 4 bases, the J end lost 5 bases, and 8 bases lay between the germline ends. In the case of this clone: Its antigen is as yet unknown.

Expressed TCRB transcripts were sequenced, since all the RNA that had been isolated was reverse transcribed. Profiling relied on immunoSEQ multiplex PCR, and the TCRdb table lists in-frame clones only, not all of them. The sample comprises about 350,000 clones, about 20% of which are singletons, and around 0.044% rests with the top ten. The chain couples TRBV20-1 to TRBJ1-1; D may be TRBD1 (5 bases). This TCR was recovered from a woman aged 18-29 years in good health. The sample was naive CD4+ T cells from blood. CDR3 amino acids: CSATGRTEAFF. In DNA form, the CDR3 reads TGCAGTGCTACAGGGAGGACTGAAGCTTTCTTT.